The 10 T cell receptor beta chains presented below share a single source sample, sequenced in a study of tumor-infiltrating lymphocytes in glioblastoma multiforme (dated by TCRdb to the late 2010s). The run used an Illumina HiSeq 2500. Using a modified ARM-PCR protocol with multiple V-beta primers and a C-beta primer, the team built TCRB libraries from RNA through three nested multiplex PCR rounds. The public reads were reprocessed in TCRdb via fastp at Q25 and MiXCR, keeping in-frame beta chains. Rows merge per CDR3 protein into single entries with the most common DNA and genes. The sample table holds 25,000 to 35,000 distinct CDR3 sequences, of which approximately 66% were seen once. The ten largest make up roughly 33% of the sample. Sequenced sample: brain tumor tissue. These receptors originate from a male donor with glioblastoma.

This clonotype was seen many times. V and J are TRBV6-1 and TRBJ2-1; TRBD2 matches 14 bases. Germline-derived CDR1 and CDR2 are MNHNS and SASEGT. V dropped 8 bases and J dropped 10; count of bases not matched to a gene: 10. This CDR3 has 15 amino acids. The CDR3 coding sequence is TGTGCCAGCGAAAGCCCGGGACTAGCGGGAGAAGAGCAGTTCTTC. It encodes CASESPGLAGEEQFF.

Only one count was recorded for this clonotype. The CDR3 ends on some other residue instead of the conserved phenylalanine or tryptophan, so this is likely a read error. The chain recombines TRBV20-1 with TRBJ2-3; D is possibly TRBD1 (6 bases). The CDR3 runs 15 residues. The germline V gene encodes CDR1 DFQATT and CDR2 SNEGSKA (reference sequence). Here the CDR3 reads CSARFRGRSTDMQYL. CDR3 bases: TGCAGTGCTAGGTTCAGGGGAAGGAGCACAGATATGCAGTATTTG.

This clonotype was counted many times. Here the CDR3 DNA reads TGTGCCAGCAGCTCTCCGGCGGGTTTGGAGCAGTACTTC. It translates to CASSSPAGLEQYF. The chain links TRBV5-4 to TRBJ2-7; D is perhaps TRBD2 (5 bases). The CDR3 is 13 amino acids. V was trimmed by 3 bases and J by 7 bases, leaving 14 bases between them. The V gene's germline CDR1 is SGHNT and CDR2 YYREEE (reference sequence).

On this clonotype: As the CDR3 is not closed by the conserved phenylalanine or tryptophan, this likely results from a read error. This sequence joins TRBV14 and TRBJ1-6; D might be TRBD1 (6 bases). CDR1 and CDR2 from the germline V gene are SGHDN and FVKESK. The CDR3 has 13 amino acids. The V and J ends lost 9 bases and 9 bases respectively, with 15 bases between them. CDR3 sequence (DNA): TGTGCCAGGAAGAGGACAGACAGTTCACCCCTCCACTAT. Translation: CARKRTDSSPLHY.

This clonotype qualifies as medium-sized (0.01 to 0.1%). The chain uses TRBV12-3 or TRBV12-4 and TRBJ1-1; D remains ambiguous. V was clipped by 3 bases and J by 9 bases, with 8 bases between them. There are 11 residues in the CDR3. The CDR3 spells CASSFQRKAFF. In DNA form, the CDR3 reads TGTGCCAGCAGTTTTCAGAGAAAAGCTTTCTTT.

In this sample, this clonotype turned up many times. This chain joins TRBV5-8 and TRBJ1-4; D ambiguous. The CDR3 runs 14 residues. Trimming removed 7 bases at V and 0 bases at J, with 10 bases between. CDR1 and CDR2 (germline): SGHTS, YDEGEE. CDR3: CASGVGATNEKLFF. The CDR3, as DNA: TGTGCCAGCGGGGTGGGAGCAACTAATGAAAAACTGTTTTTT.

This clonotype showed up just a few times. The V gene is TRBV7-8, the J gene TRBJ2-7; D ambiguous. Trimming stripped 5 bases from V and 3 bases from J, with 8 bases between. CDR1 and CDR2 from the germline V gene are SGHVS and FQNEAQ. The CDR3 totals 12 residues. CDR3 region: CASSPKDYEQYF. DNA for the CDR3: TGTGCCAGCAGCCCAAAAGACTACGAGCAGTACTTC.

This clonotype was counted a few times. The V gene is TRBV5-1, the J gene TRBJ1-2; 8 bases agree with TRBD1. The CDR3 extends over 15 amino acids. Losses at the gene ends were 0 bases for V and 5 bases for J; bases not matched to a gene: 6. The germline V gene encodes CDR1 SGHRS and CDR2 YFSETQ. CDR3 nucleotides: TGCGCCAGCAGCTTGGAGCAGGGGGCTGGGTATGGCTACACCTTC. Its translation is CASSLEQGAGYGYTF.

About this clonotype itself: A much larger clone lies one base from this, so it may be a read error. The CDR3 DNA is TGTGCCAGTAATAACCGGGACATATCCTACGAGCAGTACTTC. Residues: CASNNRDISYEQYF. The genes are TRBV19 and TRBJ2-7; D may be TRBD1 (6 bases). The V end was cut by 7 bases, the J end by 1 base, with 14 bases between. The CDR3 has 14 residues. Germline V gene sequence: CDR1 LNHDA, CDR2 SQIVND (reference sequence).

This chain connects TRBV7-2 to TRBJ1-5, with 8 bases matching TRBD1. Germline-derived CDR1 and CDR2 are SGHTA and FQGNSA. V lost 4 bases and J lost 3; bases outside the gene matches: 5. The CDR3 covers 15 residues. Here the CDR3 DNA reads TGTGCCAGCAGCTCCGGACAGGGTTACAATCAGCCCCAGCATTTT. Amino acids: CASSSGQGYNQPQHF.